This TCR beta chain was captured in a study of cytomegalovirus exposure and HLA in healthy donors. Across the study: Around 76% of 350 to 400 genotyped donors fell in the Caucasian-associated ancestry cluster. Study-wide points: In vitro confirmation showed a few CMV-associated chains to be CMV antigen specific. Differences between HLA loci emerged in a later analysis of TCR association rates, with DRB1 most and HLA-C fewest. When the data were analyzed later, several of the most significant clusters appeared to be linked to common viral pathogens.

The PCR employed 60 Vbeta primers together with 13 Jbeta primers. The data were produced by immunoSEQ multiplex PCR, yet TCRdb's version contains in-frame clones alone and is incomplete. The repertoire holds some 180,000 clones, with roughly four fifths as singletons. This clone was counted a few times. Antigen unknown. Germline assignment: CDR1 SGHAT and CDR2 FQNNGV. Trimming stripped 1 base from V and 0 bases from J, with 15 bases between. This CDR3 comprises 17 residues. The sequencing input was PBMCs. V and J are TRBV11-2 and TRBJ1-2, with D perhaps matching TRBD1 (6 bases). The TCR comes from a young man in good health and CMV-seronegative. The CDR3: CASSLVAGDGANYGYTF. CDR3 sequence (DNA): TGTGCCAGCAGCTTAGTCGCAGGGGATGGAGCTAACTATGGCTACACCTTC.